What follows are 7 T cell receptor beta chains derived from one specimen sequenced in a study of regulatory T cells in long-lasting Graves disease. Libraries of TCR beta came from iRepertoire HTBI primers plus Arm-PCR of CDR3 regions. TCRdb processed the multiplex PCR reads anew with MiXCR; each CDR3 protein has one entry. Of under 500,000 distinct CDR3 sequences in the sample, about 15% were seen once. Time point described: newly diagnosed GD, antithyroid drugs for less than 3 months. Scientists built the TCR library using RNA that was extracted from PBMCs. These data were also reused for a study on T cells in Graves' hyperthyroidism and ophthalmopathy.

This specimen was peripheral blood mononuclear cells (PBMCs), taken at new diagnosis, from a patient treated with antithyroid drugs. The receptors shown here come from a woman aged 25 to 39 with Graves disease.

This clonotype has at least ten counts. This chain connects TRBV27 to TRBJ2-3; 7 nucleotides match TRBD2. Germline V gene lookup returns CDR1 MNHEY and CDR2 SMNVEV (reference sequence). The junction had 8 bases not matched to a gene; V was cut back by 4 bases and J by 7 bases. CDR3 length: 14 residues. The CDR3 loop reads CASSSSGAGNTQYF. The CDR3 nucleotides are TGTGCCAGCAGTTCAAGCGGGGCGGGAAATACGCAGTATTTT.

On this clonotype itself: A much larger clone lies a single base off, so this may be a read error. The DNA of the CDR3 is TGTGCCAGCACAACGAGGGCGGATCAGCCCCGGCATTTT. It specifies CASTTRADQPRHF. The J gene is TRBJ1-5, the V gene TRBV5-8; no reliable D call. This CDR3 spans 13 amino acids. The V gene's germline CDR1 is SGHTS and CDR2 YDEGEE. Full variable domain (missing parts from reference TRBV5-8 and TRBJ1-5): EAGVTQSPTHLIKTRGQQATLRCSPISGHTSVYWYQQALGLGLQFLLWYDEGEERNRGNFPPRFSGRQFPNYSSELNVNALELEDSALYLCASTTRADQPRHFGDGTRLSIL.

This clonotype was counted many times. The chain uses TRBV2 and TRBJ1-5; D is unclear. Germline V gene sequence: CDR1 SNHLY, CDR2 FYNNEI. The CDR3 is 14 amino acids. Trimming cost V 1 base and J 7 bases, with 11 bases left between them. CDR3 sequence: CASSEEGGWQPQHF. The CDR3 DNA reads as TGTGCCAGCAGTGAAGAGGGAGGGTGGCAGCCCCAGCATTTT.

This clonotype showed up just a few times. The rearrangement joins TRBV10-3 to TRBJ2-3, with unresolved D. This CDR3 contains 14 residues. Germline V lookup: CDR1 ENHRY, CDR2 SYGVKD. V shed 4 bases and J shed 6 bases, with 14 bases lying between them. The CDR3: CAISVSFRTDTQYF. For the CDR3, the DNA is TGTGCCATCAGTGTGAGTTTCCGGACCGATACGCAGTATTTT.

This clonotype was picked up many times. Here the CDR3 DNA reads TGTGCCAGCAGCCAGGTGGGAGGGACAGGGCCTGGCAATGAGCAGTTCTTC. Its protein product is CASSQVGGTGPGNEQFF. The chain couples TRBV14 to TRBJ2-1; 9 nucleotides line up with TRBD1. V was pared by 3 bases and J by 6 bases, with 12 bases of the junction left unmatched. CDR3 length: 17 amino acids. Per the germline V gene, CDR1 is SGHDN and CDR2 is FVKESK.

V and J are TRBV5-1 and TRBJ1-2, with D perhaps TRBD1 (5 bases). The CDR3 spans 13 residues. Germline lookup yields CDR1 SGHRS and CDR2 YFSETQ. V shed 4 bases and J shed 8 bases, with 15 bases lying between them. The CDR3 here is CASSAVAGQGYTF. DNA for the CDR3: TGCGCCAGCAGCGCGGTGGCAGGGCAGGGCTACACCTTC.

This clonotype was recorded many times. The chain combines TRBV30 with TRBJ2-3, with 9 bases aligning to TRBD2. The V gene end was trimmed by 1 base and the J gene end by 1 base; junction bases not matched to a gene: 12. The CDR3 extends over 18 amino acids. CDR1 GTSNPN and CDR2 SVGIG come from the germline V gene (reference sequence). CDR3 loop: CAWSGRIAGEHGTDTQYF. The DNA for the CDR3 is TGTGCCTGGAGTGGTAGGATAGCGGGAGAACATGGCACAGATACGCAGTATTTT.